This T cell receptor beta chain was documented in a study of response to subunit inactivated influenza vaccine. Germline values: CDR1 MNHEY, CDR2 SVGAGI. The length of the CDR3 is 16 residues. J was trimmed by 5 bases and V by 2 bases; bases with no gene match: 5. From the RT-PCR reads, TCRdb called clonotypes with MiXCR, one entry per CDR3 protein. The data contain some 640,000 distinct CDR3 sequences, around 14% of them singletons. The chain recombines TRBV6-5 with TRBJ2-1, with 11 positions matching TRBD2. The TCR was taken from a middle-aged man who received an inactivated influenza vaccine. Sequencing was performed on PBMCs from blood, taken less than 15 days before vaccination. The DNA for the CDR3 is TGTGCCAGCAGTTACACGACTAGCGGGAACCACAATGAGCAGTTCTTC. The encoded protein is CASSYTTSGNHNEQFF.